The clone carrying this TCR beta chain was recorded a few times. The sample comes from a study of blood T cell repertoires in COVID-19. Study as a whole: Some COVID-19 samples were acute and others convalescent; all came from the United States, Italy and Spain.

Seattle's cohort entered during active infection and was followed longitudinally. Data came from immunoSEQ multiplex PCR; TCRdb stores just in-frame clones and leaves some out. Of 220,000 or so clones listed, approximately 85% were seen once; the top ten hold roughly 8%. CDR3 length: 11 residues. V was pared by 5 bases and J by 7 bases, with 8 bases between. From germline, CDR1 is SGHAT and CDR2 FQDESV (reference sequence). Sequences were obtained from peripheral blood. The clonotype was recovered from a woman of 80 years or more with COVID-19, enrolled during active disease. The chain combines TRBV11-1 with TRBJ2-5; D possibly corresponds to TRBD2 (5 bases). The CDR3 DNA follows: TGTGCCAGCAGCGTCGGGATGACCCAGTACTTC. Amino acids: CASSVGMTQYF. The variable domain in full, completed from reference TRBV11-1 and TRBJ2-5, reads EAEVAQSPRYKITEKSQAVAFWCDPISGHATLYWYRQILGQGPELLVQFQDESVVDDSQLPKDRFSAERLKGVDSTLKIQPAELGDSAMYLCASSVGMTQYFGPGTRLLVL.